The next 10 T cell receptor beta chains were all read from a single sample in a study of blood T cell repertoires in COVID-19. Some clones are missing from TCRdb's copy, which holds only in-frame ones; the method was immunoSEQ multiplex PCR. The profile shows around 320,000 clones, approximately 88% of them singletons. The sample taken for sequencing was peripheral blood. These receptors all stem from a woman under 40 who had recovered from COVID-19.

V usage is TRBV19 and J usage is TRBJ1-1, with a possible D match to TRBD1 (5 bases). CDR1 and CDR2 (germline): LNHDA, SQIVND (reference sequence). The length of the CDR3 is 16 residues. V lost 6 bases, J lost 3 bases, and 20 bases lay in between. The CDR3 spells CASSTIQARPYTEAFF. CDR3 sequence (DNA): TGTGCCAGTAGCACCATACAGGCCAGGCCCTACACTGAAGCTTTCTTT.

The DNA for the CDR3 is TGTGCCAGCAGCTCGACAGGACCCTATGGCTACACCTTC. Amino acids: CASSSTGPYGYTF. This rearrangement joins TRBV7-2 to TRBJ1-2, with D tentatively TRBD1 (6 bases). The CDR3 has 13 amino acids. The germline V gene has CDR1 SGHTA and CDR2 FQGNSA. V was pared by 4 bases and J by 4 bases, with 10 bases between.

The chain combines TRBV12-3 or TRBV12-4 with TRBJ1-2; possible D gene TRBD1, 6 bases. The CDR3 extends over 13 amino acids. The ends were cut back, 2 bases at V and 3 bases at J, with 7 bases in the middle. CDR3 sequence: CASSLYRDYGYTF. Written as DNA, the CDR3 is TGTGCCAGCAGTTTATACAGGGACTATGGCTACACCTTC.

The J gene is TRBJ2-7, the V gene TRBV4-1; 8 nucleotides align to TRBD1. Per the germline V gene, CDR1 is MGHRA and CDR2 is YSYEKL. This CDR3 spans 15 amino acids. J lost 6 bases, V lost 2 bases, and 9 bases had no gene match. CDR3: CASSQQTGEVVEQYF. For the CDR3, the DNA is TGCGCCAGCAGCCAACAGACAGGGGAAGTCGTCGAGCAGTACTTC.

J is TRBJ2-2 and V is TRBV7-8; 7 bases agree with TRBD1. V dropped 5 bases and J dropped 4; count of bases not matched to a gene: 7. CDR1 is SGHVS and CDR2 is FQNEAQ in the germline V gene. The CDR3 extends over 15 amino acids. CDR3 region: CASSVRQGGTGELFF. The CDR3 bases are TGTGCCAGCAGCGTAAGACAGGGCGGCACCGGGGAGCTGTTTTTT.

The V call is TRBV7-8, the J call TRBJ1-6; tentatively, D is TRBD1 (6 bases). With 5 bases removed from V and 9 bases from J, the gap between germline ends came to 14 bases. The germline gives CDR1 SGHVS, CDR2 FQNEAQ. The CDR3 contains 14 residues. The CDR3 region is CASSITGISSPLHF. In nucleotides, the CDR3 is TGTGCCAGCAGCATAACAGGGATAAGTTCACCCCTCCACTTT.

This chain links TRBV28 with TRBJ1-6, with 7 bases lining up with TRBD1. CDR1 MDHEN and CDR2 SYDVKM come from the germline V gene. The CDR3 has 16 amino acids. The trim removed 6 bases at V and 5 bases at J, leaving 10 bases unmatched. This chain's CDR3 is CASRPPWGQNNSPLHF. The CDR3 nucleotides are TGTGCCAGCAGACCGCCGTGGGGACAGAATAATTCACCCCTCCACTTT.

The gene calls are TRBV27 and TRBJ1-1; unclear D gene. Germline CDR1 is MNHEY and CDR2 is SMNVEV (reference sequence). The V end lost 5 bases, the J end lost 2 bases, and 9 bases lay between the germline ends. The CDR3 has 13 amino acids. Here the CDR3 reads CASSPYQNTEAFF. Here the CDR3 DNA reads TGTGCCAGCAGTCCCTATCAAAACACTGAAGCTTTCTTT.

V is TRBV9 and J is TRBJ2-2; D is possibly TRBD1 (5 bases). V was shortened by 2 bases and J by 6 bases, with 11 bases between the two germline ends. Looked up from germline, CDR1 is SGDLS and CDR2 is YYNGEE. The CDR3 length is 14 residues. The CDR3 sequence: CASSVDSLPGELFF. The CDR3 DNA sequence: TGTGCCAGCAGCGTCGACAGCCTCCCCGGGGAGCTGTTTTTT. The whole variable domain, filled in from reference TRBV9 and TRBJ2-2, reads DSGVTQTPKHLITATGQRVTLRCSPRSGDLSVYWYQQSLDQGLQFLIQYYNGEERAKGNILERFSAQQFPDLHSELNLSSLELGDSALYFCASSVDSLPGELFFGEGSRLTVL.

V usage is TRBV28 and J usage is TRBJ1-2; 8 positions agree with TRBD1. Germline loops: CDR1 MDHEN, CDR2 SYDVKM. The CDR3 has 13 amino acids. Losses at the gene ends were 5 bases for V and 4 bases for J; bases not matched to a gene: 3. The CDR3 nucleotides are TGTGCCAGCAGTCTACAGGGGGGCTATGGCTACACCTTC. It specifies CASSLQGGYGYTF.